These T cell receptor beta chains were read from a single sample in a study of control samples from healthy donors and cancer patients. Assay used: immunoSEQ multiplex PCR; TCRdb lists only in-frame clones, some missing. The sample yields 100,000 to 150,000 clones, roughly 84% seen once. The sample comprised blood. These receptors all stem from a young man in good health. The CDR3 runs from the conserved cysteine through the conserved F or W. A D gene is named only where the DNA matches it firmly. The size entry is marked missing in some rows and otherwise reads once, few, many or a size class.

-	TRBD1	TRBV27	TRBJ2-7	CASSPGTGGYEQYF	TGTGCCAGCAGTCCAGGGACAGGGGGCTACGAGCAGTACTTC
-	TRBD1	TRBV6-1	TRBJ2-5	CASSEDTGTGGQETQYF	TGTGCCAGCAGTGAAGATACCGGGACAGGGGGACAAGAGACCCAGTACTTC
-	-	TRBV12-2	TRBJ2-7	CASRLESSTSYEQYF	TGTGCAAGTCGCTTAGAGAGCAGTACCTCCTACGAGCAGTACTTC
-	TRBD2	TRBV9	TRBJ2-2	CASSVSLAGTGELFF	TGTGCCAGCAGCGTAAGTCTAGCGGGCACCGGGGAGCTGTTTTTT
-	-	TRBV10-3	TRBJ2-2	CAISVSAADTGELFF	TGTGCCATCAGTGTTTCCGCAGCAGACACCGGGGAGCTGTTTTTT
-	-	TRBV28	TRBJ1-1	CASSLQVPEAFF	TGTGCCAGCAGTTTACAGGTTCCTGAAGCTTTCTTT
-	-	TRBV9	TRBJ1-4	CASSVGNQVNEKLFF	TGTGCCAGCAGCGTGGGTAATCAGGTTAATGAAAAACTGTTTTTT
-	-	TRBV10-1	TRBJ1-1	CASSETLGGNTEAFF	TGCGCCAGCAGTGAGACTCTCGGGGGGAACACTGAAGCTTTCTTT
once	TRBD1	TRBV6-2/TRBV6-3	TRBJ2-1	CASSYSGQGRGEQFF	TGTGCCAGCAGTTACTCAGGACAGGGACGCGGTGAGCAGTTCTTC
-	TRBD2	TRBV11-2	TRBJ2-1	CASSQRPGTSGGINEQFF	TGTGCCAGCAGCCAACGTCCCGGGACTAGCGGGGGTATCAATGAGCAGTTCTTC
-	-	TRBV4-3	TRBJ1-1	CASSLGQTMNTEAFF	TGCGCCAGCAGCCTCGGACAGACAATGAACACTGAAGCTTTCTTT
-	-	TRBV18	TRBJ1-1	CASSFQRNTEAFF	TGTGCCAGCTCATTTCAGAGGAACACTGAAGCTTTCTTT
once	-	TRBV2	TRBJ1-1	CASSEYFQNTEAFF	TGTGCCAGCAGTGAATATTTTCAGAACACTGAAGCTTTCTTT
-	-	TRBV13	TRBJ1-2	CASSLSTPYYGYTF	TGTGCCAGCAGCTTAAGCACACCTTACTATGGCTACACCTTC
-	-	TRBV6-5	TRBJ2-1	CASLDLLYNEQFF	TGTGCCAGCTTAGATCTACTGTACAATGAGCAGTTCTTC
-	-	TRBV11-2	TRBJ1-3	CASSLGQTAISGNTIYF	TGTGCCAGCAGCTTAGGCCAGACAGCTATATCTGGAAACACCATATATTTT
-	TRBD1	TRBV5-1	TRBJ1-6	CASSPSGGVSPLHF	TGCGCCAGCAGCCCGTCAGGGGGAGTTTCACCCCTCCACTTT
-	TRBD2	TRBV27	TRBJ2-5	CASSPPRGRASGETQYF	TGTGCCAGCAGTCCCCCCCGAGGGAGGGCCTCGGGAGAGACCCAGTACTTC
few	TRBD1	TRBV6-5	TRBJ1-1	CASWGTGVGEAFF	TGTGCCAGCTGGGGGACAGGGGTTGGTGAAGCTTTCTTT
-	-	TRBV30	TRBJ1-1	CAWGSASSTEAFF	TGTGCCTGGGGCAGTGCCTCTAGCACTGAAGCTTTCTTT
-	TRBD2	TRBV6-4	TRBJ2-3	CASSETREASDTQYF	TGTGCCAGCAGTGAAACCCGGGAGGCTTCAGATACGCAGTATTTT
-	-	TRBV2	TRBJ1-1	CASSGRVLEAFF	TGTGCCAGCAGTGGCAGGGTCCTTGAAGCTTTCTTT
-	-	TRBV10-3	TRBJ1-2	CAISGEVMSGPGYTF	TGTGCCATCAGTGGTGAAGTGATGTCCGGACCTGGCTACACCTTC
-	TRBD1	TRBV14	TRBJ1-2	CASSQETGFSYGYTF	TGTGCCAGCAGCCAAGAGACAGGGTTCAGCTATGGCTACACCTTC
-	-	TRBV19	TRBJ1-3	CASSIRGAASGNTIYF	TGTGCCAGTAGTATTAGGGGGGCTGCCTCTGGAAACACCATATATTTT
-	-	TRBV6-5	TRBJ1-1	CASSYSGRKWNTEAFF	TGTGCCAGCAGTTACTCGGGCAGGAAATGGAACACTGAAGCTTTCTTT
-	TRBD1	TRBV4-1	TRBJ1-2	CASSQTTGPYYGYTF	TGCGCCAGCAGCCAAACGACAGGGCCATACTATGGCTACACCTTC
-	-	TRBV29-1	TRBJ1-1	CSVSRRGATEAFF	TGCAGCGTTTCCCGTAGGGGGGCCACTGAAGCTTTCTTT
-	TRBD2	TRBV5-4	TRBJ2-3	CASRVPTSGSPYTPGTQYF	TGTGCCAGCAGGGTCCCCACTAGCGGGAGCCCCTATACCCCAGGTACGCAGTATTTT
-	TRBD1	TRBV9	TRBJ2-1	CASSVGTGLSNEQFF	TGTGCCAGCAGCGTAGGGACAGGGTTGTCCAATGAGCAGTTCTTC
-	-	TRBV28	TRBJ2-7	CASSSSRYEQYF	TGTGCCAGCAGTTCCAGTCGCTACGAGCAGTACTTC
-	-	TRBV6-5	TRBJ2-5	CASNSPAKTQYF	TGTGCCAGCAACTCCCCGGCGAAGACCCAGTACTTC
-	-	TRBV14	TRBJ1-1	CASRRGGTEAFF	TGTGCCAGCAGGAGGGGGGGCACTGAAGCTTTCTTT
-	-	TRBV12-3/TRBV12-4	TRBJ1-5	CASSFSNQPQHF	TGTGCCAGCAGTTTTAGCAATCAGCCCCAGCATTTT
-	TRBD1	TRBV4-1	TRBJ2-3	CASSYQRQGDTQYF	TGCGCCAGCAGCTACCAACGACAGGGGGATACGCAGTATTTT
-	-	TRBV29-1	TRBJ1-3	CSARRGSGNTIYF	TGCAGCGCCCGCAGGGGTTCTGGAAACACCATATATTTT
-	TRBD2	TRBV19	TRBJ2-2	CASSAGLANTGELFF	TGTGCCAGTAGCGCAGGACTAGCGAACACCGGGGAGCTGTTTTTT
many	-	TRBV6-2/TRBV6-3	TRBJ1-5	CASGYQPQHF	TGTGCCAGCGGTTATCAGCCCCAGCATTTT
-	-	TRBV5-1	TRBJ2-1	CASSLGVAYNEQFF	TGCGCCAGCAGCTTGGGGGTAGCCTACAATGAGCAGTTCTTC
-	-	TRBV6-4	TRBJ1-2	CASSDGQSHGYTF	TGTGCCAGCAGTGACGGACAGAGCCATGGCTACACCTTC
once	TRBD1	TRBV27	TRBJ1-4	CASRRQGYEKLFF	TGTGCCAGCAGGAGACAGGGCTATGAAAAACTGTTTTTT
-	-	TRBV28	TRBJ2-7	CASTLGSSKGNEQYF	TGTGCCAGCACCCTCGGGTCCTCAAAGGGGAACGAGCAGTACTTC
-	TRBD2	TRBV4-3	TRBJ2-1	CASSQGSGRAIYNEQFF	TGCGCCAGCAGCCAAGGAAGCGGGAGGGCTATCTACAATGAGCAGTTCTTC
-	-	TRBV6-5	TRBJ2-2	CASSSLVGGTGELFF	TGTGCCAGCAGTTCCCTAGTAGGAGGCACCGGGGAGCTGTTTTTT
once	TRBD2	TRBV18	TRBJ2-1	CASSPGTSGSKAEQFF	TGTGCCAGCTCACCCGGGACTAGCGGGAGTAAGGCTGAGCAGTTCTTC
-	-	TRBV21-1	TRBJ1-5	CASSNLDKGNQPQHF	TGTGCCAGCAGCAATCTGGACAAAGGCAATCAGCCCCAGCATTTT